These 13 T cell receptor beta chains were sequenced from one sample in a study of blood T cell repertoires in COVID-19. Clones were sequenced by immunoSEQ multiplex PCR, and TCRdb holds only the in-frame ones, with some missing. The sample lists roughly 240,000 clones, approximately 80% occurring once. Sequencing input: peripheral blood. The receptors were gathered from a man aged 35 to 55 who had recovered from COVID-19.

This clone was observed once. The chain has TRBV6-5 and TRBJ2-2, with no clear D. The CDR3 length is 11 residues. Germline V CDR1 and CDR2: MNHEY, SVGAGI. CDR3 DNA sequence: TGTGCAACTCTACAGTCCGGGGAGCTGTTTTTT. Residues: CATLQSGELFF.

CDR3 region: CASSYSVLIAGVDEQFF. CDR3 in DNA: TGTGCCAGCAGTTACTCAGTATTAATAGCGGGAGTGGATGAGCAGTTCTTC. The chain is built from TRBV6-2 or TRBV6-3 and TRBJ2-1; 9 nucleotides line up with TRBD2. The CDR3 has 17 amino acids. CDR1 is MNHEY and CDR2 is SVGEGT in the germline V gene. Trimming cost V 0 bases and J 8 bases; bases outside gene matches: 11.

This clone showed up just a few times. This sample also contains other DNA sequences that code for the same CDR3. The V gene is TRBV10-3, the J gene TRBJ2-1; D gene ambiguous. Trimming stripped 0 bases from V and 6 bases from J, with 3 bases between. Germline V CDR1 and CDR2: ENHRY, SYGVKD. The length of the CDR3 is 12 residues. CDR3 in DNA: TGTGCCATCAGTGAGTCCCGCAATGAGCAGTTCTTC. Amino acids: CAISESRNEQFF.

Only a few counts were recorded for this clone. The rearrangement links TRBV5-5 to TRBJ2-5; 11 bases are shared with TRBD2. The CDR3 consists of 17 residues. CDR1 and CDR2 (germline): SGHKS, YYEKEE (reference sequence). With 1 base clipped from V and 1 base from J, the junction kept 6 bases outside the gene matches. The CDR3 region is CASSLTPTSGGQETQYF. CDR3 coding DNA: TGTGCCAGCAGCTTGACTCCCACTAGCGGGGGCCAAGAGACCCAGTACTTC.

V usage is TRBV6-1 and J usage is TRBJ2-1, with 10 bases matching TRBD1. Looked up from germline, CDR1 is MNHNS and CDR2 is SASEGT. This CDR3 has 16 residues. The junction had 4 bases not matched to a gene; V was cut back by 0 bases and J by 5 bases. The CDR3 sequence: CASSEALGQGDNEQFF. CDR3 DNA: TGTGCCAGCAGTGAAGCGCTAGGACAGGGGGACAATGAGCAGTTCTTC.

The chain carries TRBV6-2 or TRBV6-3 and TRBJ1-6, with D maybe TRBD1 (6 bases). Germline V gives CDR1 MNHEY, CDR2 SVGEGT. CDR3 length: 15 amino acids. The V end was cut by 0 bases, the J end by 8 bases, with 11 bases between. CDR3 residues: CASSYSQGMDSPLHF. In DNA form, the CDR3 reads TGTGCCAGCAGTTACTCCCAGGGGATGGATTCACCCCTCCACTTT.

The CDR3 spells CASSLRSGGDIQYF. The CDR3 bases are TGTGCCAGCAGCTTAAGAAGCGGAGGGGACATTCAGTACTTC. The V gene is TRBV7-2, the J gene TRBJ2-4; weak D call: TRBD2 (6 bases). The CDR3 covers 14 residues. CDR1 SGHTA and CDR2 FQGNSA come from the germline V gene. Trimming took 2 bases from V and 8 from J, leaving 13 bases between them.

The V call is TRBV19, the J call TRBJ1-2; no definite D call. CDR1 and CDR2 (germline): LNHDA, SQIVND (reference sequence). V lost 5 bases and J 8 bases, leaving 21 bases between the germline ends. CDR3 length: 15 residues. The CDR3 region is CASSPQPGAGSGYTF. Here the CDR3 DNA reads TGTGCCAGTAGTCCCCAACCGGGAGCGGGGAGCGGCTACACCTTC.

The V and J genes are TRBV5-5 and TRBJ1-5, with 10 bases fitting TRBD1. The junction had 6 bases not matched to a gene; V was cut back by 4 bases and J by 11 bases. Germline V gene data show CDR1 as SGHKS and CDR2 as YYEKEE (reference sequence). The CDR3 runs 13 residues. The CDR3 DNA is TGTGCCAGCAGCCTGGGACAGGGGTTGTCCCAGCATTTT. Its translation is CASSLGQGLSQHF. Full variable domain (rest looked up from reference TRBV5-5 and TRBJ1-5): DAGVTQSPTHLIKTRGQQVTLRCSPISGHKSVSWYQQVLGQGPQFIFQYYEKEERGRGNFPDRFSARQFPNYSSELNVNALLLGDSALYLCASSLGQGLSQHFGDGTRLSIL.

The chain carries TRBV7-9 and TRBJ1-2; no clear D. Germline CDR1 reads SEHNR; CDR2 reads FQNEAQ (reference sequence). This CDR3 has 13 amino acids. The germline V and J ends were trimmed by 6 bases and 2 bases, with 10 bases remaining between them. The CDR3 loop is CASRKTGNYGYTF. The CDR3 bases are TGTGCCAGCAGAAAGACCGGGAACTATGGCTACACCTTC.

This clone was detected only a few times. This chain uses TRBV7-2 with TRBJ2-7; the D is unclear. This CDR3 is built from 14 residues. Per germline, CDR1 SGHTA and CDR2 FQGNSA. Trimming removed 5 bases from V and 1 base from J, with 12 bases in between. The DNA for the CDR3 is TGTGCCAGCAGCCCTCGGGTCACTTCCTACGAGCAGTACTTC. It is translated as CASSPRVTSYEQYF.

V and J are TRBV11-3 and TRBJ1-2, with 9 bases aligning to TRBD1. Germline lookup yields CDR1 SGHNT and CDR2 YENEEA. Trimming cost V 3 bases and J 6 bases; bases outside gene matches: 5. The CDR3 has 14 amino acids. CDR3 coding DNA: TGTGCCAGCAGCTTCGACAGGGGGTTCGATGGCTACACCTTC. Translating gives CASSFDRGFDGYTF.

The table lists this clone with a few counts. V is TRBV7-9 and J is TRBJ2-1; 9 nucleotides align to TRBD1. Germline values: CDR1 SEHNR, CDR2 FQNEAQ (reference sequence). The CDR3 has 14 amino acids. V was clipped by 10 bases and J by 3 bases; unmatched bases: 7. For the CDR3, the DNA is TGTGCCATCACCGGGACAGGGATCTACAATGAGCAGTTCTTC. This gives the protein CAITGTGIYNEQFF.